This T cell receptor beta chain was identified in a study of cytomegalovirus exposure and HLA in healthy donors. Germline assignment: CDR1 SGHRS and CDR2 YFSETQ. Deletions cut 4 bases from V and 2 bases from J, with 13 bases between. The CDR3 is 14 amino acids. The PCR was carried out with 60 Vbeta primers and 13 Jbeta primers. Assay used: immunoSEQ multiplex PCR; TCRdb lists only in-frame clones, some missing. The table shows 100,000 to 150,000 clones, with over 70% occurring only once. This receptor was taken from a woman in her forties or fifties in good health and CMV-seronegative. Sequencing used PBMCs. The chain is built from TRBV5-1 and TRBJ2-7; TRBD1 might be the D (6 bases). The CDR3 region has the DNA TGCGCCAGCAGCATGGGGACACAAACCTACGAGCAGTACTTC. Protein product: CASSMGTQTYEQYF.